The 6 T cell receptor beta chains reported below all come from one sample, sequenced in a study of OX40 agonist ivuxolimab in advanced cancers. TCRdb's table, derived via immunoSEQ multiplex PCR, lists solely in-frame clones and lacks some. This repertoire shows 95,000 to 100,000 clones, about four fifths found once; its top ten account for roughly 1.5%. This material consisted of CD4+ or CD8+ T cells sorted from blood, taken in a trial of the OX40 agonist ivuxolimab. These receptors were taken from an adult with an advanced solid tumor such as melanoma, head and neck, liver or kidney cancer.

The J gene is TRBJ2-1, the V gene TRBV7-8, with 7 positions matching TRBD2. J gave up 4 bases and V 7 bases, and 19 bases lay outside the gene matches. Per the germline V gene, CDR1 is SGHVS and CDR2 is FQNEAQ. CDR3 length: 18 residues. DNA for the CDR3: TGTGCCAGCACTCCCCCGCGCCGAGCTAGCGGTTATTACAATGAGCAGTTCTTC. This codes for CASTPPRRASGYYNEQFF.

The sample holds one count of this clone. The chain recombines TRBV28 with TRBJ1-1; a possible D gene is TRBD1 (6 bases). Germline CDR1 is MDHEN and CDR2 is SYDVKM. There are 14 residues in the CDR3. V was pared by 6 bases and J by 2 bases, with 13 bases between. DNA of the CDR3: TGTGCCAGCAGACAGGGACACTCAAACACTGAAGCTTTCTTT. It is translated as CASRQGHSNTEAFF. Full variable domain (missing parts from reference TRBV28 and TRBJ1-1): DVKVTQSSRYLVKRTGEKVFLECVQDMDHENMFWYRQDPGLGLRLIYFSYDVKMKEKGDIPEGYSVSREKKERFSLILESASTNQTSMYLCASRQGHSNTEAFFGQGTRLTVV.

The chain recombines TRBV5-1 with TRBJ1-2; D is uncertain. Trimming left V 6 bases short and J 4 bases short, with 16 bases between. Germline CDR1 and CDR2: SGHRS and YFSETQ. This CDR3 is built from 14 residues. CDR3: CASITVRKTYGYTF. For the CDR3, the DNA is TGCGCCAGCATAACGGTTCGAAAGACCTATGGCTACACCTTC.

The gene calls are TRBV5-3 and TRBJ1-5; D possibly corresponds to TRBD1 (5 bases). TRBV5-3 is annotated as an ORF whose role is uncertain. CDR3 length equals 15 residues. The V gene lost 2 bases and the J gene lost 6 bases, with 15 bases spanning the gap. The CDR3 DNA reads TGTGCCAGAAGCTTCCGGGACGCTTTCAGTCAGCCCCAGCATTTT. The encoded protein is CARSFRDAFSQPQHF.

This chain links TRBV9 with TRBJ2-2; TRBD1 aligns across 7 bases. The CDR3 extends over 16 amino acids. Germline V gives CDR1 SGDLS, CDR2 YYNGEE. V lost 3 bases to trimming and J lost 6 bases; unmatched junction nucleotides: 11. The CDR3 reads CASSADSTGWSGELFF. The CDR3 coding sequence is TGTGCCAGCAGCGCCGACTCGACAGGGTGGTCCGGGGAGCTGTTTTTT.

This clone was seen a handful of times. The V and J genes are TRBV5-1 and TRBJ1-1; D gene uncertain. CDR3 length equals 13 residues. CDR1 and CDR2 (germline): SGHRS, YFSETQ. V was trimmed by 1 base and J by 0 bases, leaving 4 bases between them. This CDR3 reads CASSLTVNTEAFF. Written as DNA, the CDR3 is TGCGCCAGCAGCTTGACAGTGAACACTGAAGCTTTCTTT.